This T cell receptor (beta chain) emerged from a study of somatic mutations in cytotoxic T cells in rheumatoid arthritis (dated by TCRdb to between 2016 and 2019). Turning to the overall study: Peripheral blood (approximately 32 ml EDTA) was collected from patients immediately after diagnosis and before any treatment began. TCRB deep sequencing covered roughly 60 patients with rheumatoid arthritis along with around 22 healthy controls. Patients and controls did not essentially differ in median age, which was nearly identical between the groups. Whether expanded CD8+ T-cell clones in untreated, newly diagnosed rheumatoid arthritis carry somatic mutations was the study question, and clonality was characterized with TCRB deep sequencing. Some T-cell populations stained with V beta antibodies were sorted by flow on a FACSAria II or Sony SH800 to nearly 100% purity, with sorted V beta1+ cells additionally subjected to TCRB sequencing.

Overall study outcomes, separate from this receptor: An increase of CD8+ clonality with age was seen in patients (Spearman r=0.49) but not in healthy controls. Rheumatoid arthritis patients and age-matched healthy controls did not significantly differ in CD8+ T-cell clonality. It was unknown which antigens the expanded CD8+ clones targeted, and their absence from virus-specific databases did not exclude viral specificity. In about an eighth of the roughly 65 patients the largest CD8+ clone exceeded 20% of CD8+ cells, and several identical CD8+ TCRB sequences were shared between blood and synovial fluid.

Sequencing of TCRB CDR3 was done on genomic DNA with the immunoSEQ assay. The authors' pipeline ran thus. When patient CD8+ clones exceeding 1% were checked against published virus-specific TCRB sequences, only a few matched. Nothing other than productive TCRB rearrangements was included in the analyses. A clone was defined by a unique TCRB CDR3 sequence, and clonality was computed as a productive clonality index based on Shannon entropy. Repertoire overlap for a pair of samples was computed from each clone's template counts relative to total templates per sample. V-gene usage from TCRB sequencing and V-gene usage measured by flow cytometry were correlated (Spearman r of roughly 0.56). As stored in TCRdb, this immuneACCESS dataset retains in-frame rearrangements with V and J assigned. A fraction of the clones does not appear; measured against another copy, unresolved V genes explain less than half of the discrepancy, and the remainder lacks a known reason. The DNA was the basis for D and trimming; V, J and clone size are from that table. The sample includes around 15,000 clones, with about four fifths observed a single time. The ten most abundant clones make up 22% of the sample.

Notes on this clone: Its specific antigen is unknown. No quality values exist for individual bases; no much larger clone is one base distant.

Flow cytometry confirmed the purity of CD4+ and CD8+ cells that had been isolated by positive magnetic bead selection on an AutoMACS. After a first flow cytometry screen using a TCR V beta antibody panel, clonal expansions were characterized through TCRB deep sequencing of sorted CD8+ fractions. Ficoll-Paque PLUS density gradient separation was used to isolate peripheral blood mononuclear cells. Using Nucleospin Tissue or Tissue XS kits, DNA was extracted from CD4-enriched, CD8-enriched or PBMC samples, with quantification by a Qubit 2.0 fluorometer. The sequenced sample consisted of CD8+ T cells sorted from blood. The sequence was collected from an adult with rheumatoid arthritis.

In nucleotides, the sequence is TGTGCCAGTAGTGGGGTGAGGCAGGGGGAATCCTACGAGCAGTACTTC. Translated, this is CASSGVRQGESYEQYF. The V and J segments used are TRBV19 and TRBJ2-7; the junction holds 7 bases that match TRBD1. Germline trimming: 5 bases from V, 1 base from J; junction bases outside gene matches: 11. Looking up the germline V gene (reference sequence) yields CDR1 LNHDA and CDR2 SQIVND. From the cysteine through the phenylalanine, the CDR3 covers 16 amino acids. Just CDR3 DNA is preserved here, 48 bases in frame from base 1. Reference TRBV19 and TRBJ2-7 genes cover what lies past the CDR3, so the full variable domain is DGGITQSPKYLFRKEGQNVTLSCEQNLNHDAMYWYRQDPGQGLRLIYYSQIVNDFQKGDIAEGYSVSREKKESFPLTVTSAQKNPTAFYLCASSGVRQGESYEQYFGPGTRLTVT.